Below are 28 T cell receptor beta chains sequenced from a single sample in a study of cytomegalovirus exposure and HLA in healthy donors. PCR used 60 Vbeta primers and 13 Jbeta primers. Some clones are missing from TCRdb's copy, which holds only in-frame ones; the method was immunoSEQ multiplex PCR. Altogether under 200,000 clones are present, around three quarters being singletons, with the ten largest covering 1.5% to 2%. Source material: PBMCs. These receptors all come from a man younger than 45 in good health and CMV-seronegative.

The V and J genes are TRBV5-4 and TRBJ2-5; tentatively, D is TRBD1 (8 bases). Trimming cost V 0 bases and J 7 bases, with 10 bases left between them. Germline loops: CDR1 SGHNT, CDR2 YYREEE (reference sequence). This CDR3 has 13 amino acids. The CDR3 is CASSLDRGGTQYF. CDR3 bases: TGTGCCAGCAGCTTGGACAGGGGGGGGACCCAGTACTTC.

This clone was detected only once. The gene calls are TRBV5-4 and TRBJ2-7; 11 bases match TRBD2. V lost 5 bases to trimming and J lost 3 bases; unmatched junction nucleotides: 7. This CDR3 region has 15 residues. CDR1 SGHNT and CDR2 YYREEE come from the germline V gene (reference sequence). As DNA, the CDR3 is TGTGCCAGCAGATTAGCGGGAGGGAAACTCTACGAGCAGTACTTC. Its protein product is CASRLAGGKLYEQYF.

The chain is built from TRBV7-2 and TRBJ2-1, with a possible D match to TRBD2 (7 bases). The CDR3 length is 17 residues. Between the trimmed V and J ends, which lost 2 bases and 6 bases, there was a span of 20 bases. Looked up from germline, CDR1 is SGHTA and CDR2 is FQGNSA. CDR3 sequence (DNA): TGTGCCAGCAGCTTACGGCCGGGGGCGGGAGTATCCAATGAGCAGTTCTTC. This encodes CASSLRPGAGVSNEQFF.

This clone was picked up a small number of times. This chain links TRBV6-5 with TRBJ1-1, with 7 bases identical to TRBD1. With V trimmed by 8 bases and J by 1 base, 4 bases remained unmatched. Germline CDR1 reads MNHEY; CDR2 reads SVGAGI. The CDR3 is 13 amino acids. CDR3 sequence reads: CASCYRGNTEAFF. In DNA, the CDR3 is TGTGCCAGCTGCTACAGGGGGAACACTGAAGCTTTCTTT.

The rearrangement uses TRBV12-5 and TRBJ2-1; the match to TRBD2 covers 10 bases. The germline V gene encodes CDR1 LGHNT and CDR2 FRNRAP. Trimming at V came to 6 bases and at J to 5 bases, leaving 4 bases not matched to a gene. CDR3 size: 14 residues. The CDR3 sequence: CASGFSGRHNEQFF. The CDR3 coding sequence is TGTGCTAGTGGCTTTAGCGGGAGGCACAATGAGCAGTTCTTC.

The chain's CDR3 is CASSYGTGYQPQHF. CDR3 DNA sequence: TGTGCCAGCAGTTATGGGACAGGGTATCAGCCCCAGCATTTT. The rearrangement links TRBV6-5 to TRBJ1-5, with TRBD1 identical over 9 bases. The CDR3 sequence is 14 residues long. Germline V CDR1 and CDR2: MNHEY, SVGAGI. The V gene end was trimmed by 3 bases and the J gene end by 5 bases; junction bases not matched to a gene: 2.

The chain recombines TRBV7-9 with TRBJ1-1; possibly TRBD1 for D (6 bases). The germline V gene encodes CDR1 SEHNR and CDR2 FQNEAQ (reference sequence). The CDR3 consists of 14 residues. The germline V and J ends were trimmed by 4 bases and 1 base, with 10 bases remaining between them. CDR3 amino acids: CASSSRDKNTEAFF. In DNA form, the CDR3 reads TGTGCCAGCAGCTCGAGGGACAAGAACACTGAAGCTTTCTTT.

V is TRBV6-1 and J is TRBJ2-2; 8 positions agree with TRBD1. Germline loops: CDR1 MNHNS, CDR2 SASEGT. V gave up 6 bases and J gave up 5 bases; unmatched junction bases: 5. This CDR3 contains 14 residues. CDR3 bases: TGTGCCAGCAGGAAGACAGGGGATACCGGGGAGCTGTTTTTT. Protein sequence: CASRKTGDTGELFF.

This clone was seen only once. The chain combines TRBV7-6 with TRBJ2-1; tentative D call: TRBD2 (5 bases). The CDR3 totals 15 residues. The ends were cut back, 5 bases at V and 10 bases at J, with 21 bases in the middle. Germline V gene lookup returns CDR1 SGHVS and CDR2 FNYEAQ. CDR3: CASSLLLIDREEQFF. CDR3 nucleotides: TGTGCCAGCAGCCTACTATTAATAGACCGGGAAGAGCAGTTCTTC. Looking up the rest from reference TRBV7-6 and TRBJ2-1 gives the full variable domain: GAGVSQSPRYKVTKRGQDVALRCDPISGHVSLYWYRQALGQGPEFLTYFNYEAQQDKSGLPNDRFSAERPEGSISTLTIQRTEQRDSAMYRCASSLLLIDREEQFFGPGTRLTVL.

The V gene is TRBV9, the J gene TRBJ2-7; no clear D gene. Looked up from germline, CDR1 is SGDLS and CDR2 is YYNGEE. The CDR3 contains 16 residues. Trimming took off 0 bases at V and 1 base at J, with 14 bases between the two ends. CDR3 coding DNA: TGTGCCAGCAGCGTAGAGTCGGTAGCTAGGTCCTACGAGCAGTACTTC. Protein: CASSVESVARSYEQYF.

The chain has TRBV29-1 and TRBJ2-3; 12 bases line up with TRBD2. This CDR3 is built from 16 residues. From germline, CDR1 is SQVTM and CDR2 ANQGSEA. J gave up 6 bases and V 3 bases, and 10 bases lay outside the gene matches. DNA for the CDR3: TGCAGCGTTGATGGGCTAGCGGGAGGGTTAGGGGATACGCAGTATTTT. Translation gives CSVDGLAGGLGDTQYF.

V usage is TRBV5-6 and J usage is TRBJ2-7, with 7 nucleotides matching TRBD2. V trimming: 5 bases; J trimming: 4 bases; junction bases outside the gene matches: 3. Per the germline V gene, CDR1 is SGHDT and CDR2 is YYEEEE. CDR3 length: 12 amino acids. CDR3 protein: CASRGGSYEQYF. The CDR3 DNA reads TGTGCCAGCAGGGGAGGGAGTTACGAGCAGTACTTC.

The rearrangement links TRBV29-1 to TRBJ2-3; D perhaps matches TRBD2 (6 bases). Trimming cost V 3 bases and J 4 bases, with 14 bases left between them. The CDR3 loop spans 14 amino acids. Germline V CDR1 and CDR2: SQVTM, ANQGSEA. CDR3 nucleotide sequence: TGCAGCGTTGAGGGGGGAGTCGGGGCAGATACGCAGTATTTT. Amino acid sequence: CSVEGGVGADTQYF.

The rearrangement links TRBV7-2 to TRBJ2-3, with TRBD2 identical over 10 bases. This CDR3 has 14 residues. CDR1 is SGHTA and CDR2 is FQGNSA in the germline V gene. Trimming at V came to 4 bases and at J to 7 bases, leaving 5 bases not matched to a gene. The CDR3 nucleotides are TGTGCCAGCAGCTGGACTAGCGGCCAGAATACGCAGTATTTT. Translated, it gives CASSWTSGQNTQYF.

The genes are TRBV29-1 and TRBJ1-1; D remains ambiguous. Looked up from germline, CDR1 is SQVTM and CDR2 is ANQGSEA. CDR3 length: 13 amino acids. Trimming took 1 base from V and 1 from J, leaving 7 bases between them. In nucleotides, the CDR3 is TGCAGCGTTGAAGGGGCGGGGAACACTGAAGCTTTCTTT. Translated, it gives CSVEGAGNTEAFF. The complete variable domain, with remaining parts taken from reference TRBV29-1 and TRBJ1-1, reads SAVISQKPSRDICQRGTSLTIQCQVDSQVTMMFWYRQQPGQSLTLIATANQGSEATYESGFVIDKFPISRPNLTFSTLTVSNMSPEDSSIYLCSVEGAGNTEAFFGQGTRLTVV.

The chain has TRBV12-2 and TRBJ2-1; TRBD2 is the table's D call and was not checked against the DNA. TRBV12-2 constitutes a pseudogene. The CDR3 covers 17 residues. The CDR3 nucleotides read TGTGCAAGTCGCTTAGAGGGACTAGCGGGCAACGACAATGAGCAGTTCTTC. Its translation: CASRLEGLAGNDNEQFF.

This clone was counted a few times. The rearrangement links TRBV6-5 to TRBJ1-1; D possibly corresponds to TRBD1 (6 bases). The V end was cut by 5 bases, the J end by 5 bases, with 12 bases between. The germline V gene encodes CDR1 MNHEY and CDR2 SVGAGI. This CDR3 is built from 13 residues. For the CDR3, the DNA is TGTGCCAGCAGTAGACCAGGGGTGACTGAAGCTTTCTTT. It yields the protein CASSRPGVTEAFF.

The chain employs TRBV6-6 and TRBJ2-1, with D hard to call. Deletions cut 2 bases from V and 6 bases from J, with 8 bases between. The CDR3 covers 13 residues. Germline CDR1 and CDR2: MNHNY and SVGAGI (reference sequence). CDR3 sequence reads: CASSYPSGNEQFF. The CDR3 nucleotides read TGTGCCAGCAGTTACCCTTCGGGCAATGAGCAGTTCTTC.

The chain is built from TRBV2 and TRBJ1-4; D unclear. The CDR3 is 15 residues long. CDR1 and CDR2 from the germline V gene are SNHLY and FYNNEI. Trimming took off 6 bases at V and 5 bases at J, with 16 bases between the two ends. DNA of the CDR3: TGTGCCAGCAGAGTAACCGATACCCAGAATGAAAAACTGTTTTTT. Translation gives CASRVTDTQNEKLFF. Looking up the rest from reference TRBV2 and TRBJ1-4 gives the full variable domain: EPEVTQTPSHQVTQMGQEVILRCVPISNHLYFYWYRQILGQKVEFLVSFYNNEISEKSEIFDDQFSVERPDGSNFTLKIRSTKLEDSAMYFCASRVTDTQNEKLFFGSGTQLSVL.

This clone turned up a few times. Other DNA sequences of this sample code for an identical CDR3. V gene TRBV5-1 combines with J gene TRBJ1-1, with a possible D match to TRBD1 (5 bases). The germline V gene has CDR1 SGHRS and CDR2 YFSETQ. V shed 0 bases and J shed 1 base, with 7 bases lying between them. The CDR3 sequence is 14 residues long. The CDR3 region is CASSLVGGNTEAFF. DNA of the CDR3: TGCGCCAGCAGCTTGGTCGGGGGGAACACTGAAGCTTTCTTT.

The chain joins TRBV11-2 to TRBJ2-3, with D perhaps matching TRBD2 (6 bases). Germline CDR1 and CDR2: SGHAT and FQNNGV. V lost 3 bases and J lost 6, with 16 bases in between. The CDR3 extends over 15 amino acids. The CDR3: CASSLWRGFLDTQYF. CDR3 nucleotide sequence: TGTGCCAGCAGCTTGTGGAGGGGCTTTTTGGATACGCAGTATTTT.

The rearrangement uses TRBV25-1 and TRBJ2-3, with TRBD2 identical over 12 bases. This CDR3 region has 16 residues. Germline assignment: CDR1 MGHDK and CDR2 SYGVNS. The V segment lost 4 bases and the J segment 4 bases; nucleotides outside the gene matches: 6. In DNA, the CDR3 is TGTGCCAGCAGTGGGACTAGCGGGATGGGGGCAGATACGCAGTATTTT. Its protein is CASSGTSGMGADTQYF.

This clone has only a few counts. The chain couples TRBV9 to TRBJ1-4, with TRBD1 matching over 8 bases. The germline V gene has CDR1 SGDLS and CDR2 YYNGEE. V lost 3 bases to trimming and J lost 8 bases; unmatched junction nucleotides: 9. The CDR3 has 15 amino acids. CDR3 sequence: CASSAQGALQEKLFF. CDR3 nucleotides: TGTGCCAGCAGCGCTCAGGGGGCGTTACAGGAAAAACTGTTTTTT.

The CDR3 loop reads CASNAGTGRTDTQYF. CDR3 coding DNA: TGTGCCAGCAACGCCGGGACAGGGCGTACAGATACGCAGTATTTT. The chain has TRBV27 and TRBJ2-3; the match to TRBD1 covers 9 bases. This CDR3 has 15 amino acids. V lost 7 bases to trimming and J lost 3 bases; unmatched junction nucleotides: 8. The germline V gene has CDR1 MNHEY and CDR2 SMNVEV (reference sequence).

The chain links TRBV5-1 to TRBJ2-5; 8 bases line up with TRBD2. Germline V gene sequence: CDR1 SGHRS, CDR2 YFSETQ. Germline trimming cut 1 base from V and 2 bases from J; bases unmatched to any gene: 1. The CDR3 has 14 amino acids. CDR3 DNA: TGCGCCAGCAGCTTGACTAGCGGTCAAGAGACCCAGTACTTC. Encoded protein: CASSLTSGQETQYF.

In its sample, this clone was seen a few times. This rearrangement joins TRBV2 to TRBJ1-1; D ambiguous. Per the germline V gene, CDR1 is SNHLY and CDR2 is FYNNEI. V was clipped by 2 bases and J by 8 bases, with 9 bases between them. The CDR3 is 12 residues long. Written as DNA, the CDR3 is TGTGCCAGCAGTGAACTTTGGAGGGAAGCTTTCTTT. Protein: CASSELWREAFF.

The sample holds a few counts of this clone. CDR3 nucleotides: TGCGCCAGCAGACGGGGGGCAGATACGCAGTATTTT. Protein sequence: CASRRGADTQYF. The chain links TRBV4-1 to TRBJ2-3; TRBD2 matches 7 bases. The V gene's germline CDR1 is MGHRA and CDR2 YSYEKL. The ends lost 6 bases at V and 4 bases at J; junction bases unmatched: 1. This CDR3 is built from 12 residues.

The chain joins TRBV4-2 to TRBJ1-1; D is possibly TRBD1 (6 bases). The CDR3 totals 13 residues. V shed 2 bases and J shed 5 bases, with 9 bases lying between them. From germline, CDR1 is LGHNA and CDR2 YNFKEQ. The CDR3, as DNA: TGTGCCAGCAGCCAACTAGGACAGACTGAAGCTTTCTTT. This codes for CASSQLGQTEAFF.